The clone carrying this TCR beta chain was counted between two and nine times. The antigen is not known. The source of the sample is a study of cytomegalovirus exposure and HLA in healthy donors. The PCR used 60 Vbeta and 13 Jbeta primers. Clones were sequenced by immunoSEQ multiplex PCR, and TCRdb holds only the in-frame ones, with some missing. This table has some 100,000 clones, 80% to 90% appearing once. The CDR3 has 15 amino acids. V lost 1 base to trimming and J lost 4 bases; unmatched junction nucleotides: 4. Germline values: CDR1 LGHNA, CDR2 YSLEER. Findings and limits, study-wide: Reports described diagnosis of cytomegalovirus status by the classifier as highly specific and sensitive. When analyzed later, the rates of TCR association showed variation by HLA locus, with DRB1 the most and HLA-C the fewest.

The material sequenced was PBMCs. This sequence was found in a woman younger than 35 in good health and CMV-seronegative. This chain connects TRBV4-3 to TRBJ1-2, with 9 nucleotides matching TRBD1. Here the CDR3 DNA reads TGCGCCAGCAGCCAAGCTACAGGGGGCGGCTATGGCTACACCTTC. Translated: CASSQATGGGYGYTF.